A single sample gave rise to the 23 T cell receptor beta chains below, sequenced in a study of Ad26.COV2.S vaccination and SARS-CoV-2 variants (dated by TCRdb to about 2021). The library was produced with the immunoSEQ multiplex PCR assay. The table was pulled from immuneACCESS by TCRdb, which kept in-frame rearrangements only. Such tables lose some clones; where checked, under half of the loss comes from unresolved V genes, and the rest has no known cause. This sample comprises approximately 300,000 clones, around four fifths of them detected only once. Of the sample, 2% to 2.5% falls within the top ten clones. The treatment or condition label here, explained by the study, means: some 20 received Ad26.COV2.S at low or high dose, single or two shots; 5 received placebo; per-sample allocation not given. Repertoires of vaccine and placebo recipients were sequenced from samples taken on day 63 after the first injection.

The sequenced sample was peripheral blood, obtained in a trial of Ad26.COV2.S vaccine versus placebo. Receptor source: a person between 18 and 60 years old who received the Ad26.COV2.S COVID-19 vaccine or a placebo.

This clone has a handful of counts. The chain carries TRBV14 and TRBJ1-1; D is ambiguous. The V gene's germline CDR1 is SGHDN and CDR2 FVKESK. The V end lost 0 bases, the J end lost 5 bases, and 7 bases lay between the germline ends. This CDR3 contains 13 residues. CDR3 in DNA: TGTGCCAGCAGCCAAGATATGGTAACTGAAGCTTTCTTT. The encoded protein is CASSQDMVTEAFF.

The chain combines TRBV10-3 with TRBJ2-2, with 10 bases matching TRBD1. The germline V gene encodes CDR1 ENHRY and CDR2 SYGVKD. The V gene end was trimmed by 6 bases and the J gene end by 5 bases; junction bases not matched to a gene: 0. The CDR3 runs 13 residues. CDR3 coding DNA: TGTGCCATCAGGGGACAGGGGACCGGGGAGCTGTTTTTT. Protein sequence: CAIRGQGTGELFF.

The chain combines TRBV5-1 with TRBJ2-1; TRBD1 matches at 8 bases. Germline values: CDR1 SGHRS, CDR2 YFSETQ. Trimming removed 3 bases from V and 11 bases from J; junction bases left unmatched: 4. CDR3 length: 12 residues. CDR3 loop: CASSSDREKQFF. CDR3 nucleotides: TGCGCCAGCAGCTCGGACAGGGAAAAGCAGTTCTTC. The entire variable domain, with the rest obtained from reference TRBV5-1 and TRBJ2-1, is as follows: KAGVTQTPRYLIKTRGQQVTLSCSPISGHRSVSWYQQTPGQGLQFLFEYFSETQRNKGNFPGRFSGRQFSNSRSEMNVSTLELGDSALYLCASSSDREKQFFGPGTRLTVL.

The rearrangement links TRBV20-1 to TRBJ1-4; no clear D. Germline lookup yields CDR1 DFQATT and CDR2 SNEGSKA (reference sequence). This CDR3 comprises 17 residues. V was trimmed by 3 bases and J by 8 bases, leaving 25 bases between them. CDR3 coding DNA: TGCAGTGCTAGTTTCATGGTTAGTCGTCCGCTTCGGGAAAAACTGTTTTTT. Residues: CSASFMVSRPLREKLFF.

This chain links TRBV6-6 with TRBJ2-1, with 8 positions matching TRBD1. The CDR3 runs 15 residues. In germline, CDR1 is MNHNY, CDR2 SVGAGI (reference sequence). The ends lost 8 bases at V and 5 bases at J; junction bases unmatched: 11. The CDR3 DNA sequence: TGTGCCAGCGGATTGGAGACAGGGGTCAACAATGAGCAGTTCTTC. Residues: CASGLETGVNNEQFF.

This sequence joins TRBV15 and TRBJ1-5; 7 bases align to TRBD1. Germline V CDR1 and CDR2: LNHNV, YYDKDF (reference sequence). Trimming took 0 bases from V and 4 from J; bases not matched to a gene: 6. CDR3 size: 16 residues. The CDR3, as DNA: TGTGCCACCAGCAGAGAAGGAGGGGGCGGGAATCAGCCCCAGCATTTT. It encodes CATSREGGGGNQPQHF.

J is TRBJ1-3 and V is TRBV3-1 (or the pseudogene TRBV3-2); D gene unclear. The CDR3 sequence is 13 residues long. The V gene lost 6 bases and the J gene lost 4 bases, with 10 bases spanning the gap. Looked up from germline, CDR1 is LGHDT and CDR2 is YNNKEL (reference sequence). The CDR3 DNA reads as TGTGCCAGCAGTACAGTAGGGGGAAACACCATATATTTT. As protein: CASSTVGGNTIYF.

The V and J genes are TRBV27 and TRBJ2-6; perhaps TRBD2 as D (6 bases). Trimming took off 5 bases at V and 0 bases at J, with 17 bases between the two ends. The length of the CDR3 is 18 residues. Germline loops: CDR1 MNHEY, CDR2 SMNVEV (reference sequence). The CDR3 coding sequence is TGTGCCAGCAGTAGTGCGGGGTTAGGGCCCTCTGGGGCCAACGTCCTGACTTTC. It is translated as CASSSAGLGPSGANVLTF.

V is TRBV5-1 and J is TRBJ1-1; TRBD1 might be the D (5 bases). This CDR3 contains 15 residues. The V gene lost 0 bases and the J gene lost 4 bases, with 13 bases spanning the gap. The germline V gene has CDR1 SGHRS and CDR2 YFSETQ. The CDR3 sequence is CASSLAEGSGTEAFF. Written as DNA, the CDR3 is TGCGCCAGCAGCTTGGCCGAGGGGTCCGGCACTGAAGCTTTCTTT. Variable domain in full (rest from reference TRBV5-1 and TRBJ1-1): KAGVTQTPRYLIKTRGQQVTLSCSPISGHRSVSWYQQTPGQGLQFLFEYFSETQRNKGNFPGRFSGRQFSNSRSEMNVSTLELGDSALYLCASSLAEGSGTEAFFGQGTRLTVV.

The chain joins TRBV11-3 to TRBJ2-7; 8 bases fit TRBD2. CDR3 size: 13 residues. Germline loops: CDR1 SGHNT, CDR2 YENEEA. The ends lost 4 bases at V and 1 base at J; junction bases unmatched: 0. The CDR3 DNA follows: TGTGCCAGCAGCTCTAGCGGGTCCTACGAGCAGTACTTC. It encodes CASSSSGSYEQYF.

The chain carries TRBV6-6 and TRBJ1-2; perhaps TRBD1 as D (5 bases). The CDR3 contains 13 residues. V was shortened by 4 bases and J by 6 bases, with 12 bases between the two germline ends. Germline V gives CDR1 MNHNY, CDR2 SVGAGI (reference sequence). The CDR3 coding sequence is TGTGCCAGCAGTTTTTGGCAGGGAGATGGCTACACCTTC. Residues: CASSFWQGDGYTF.

This chain connects TRBV20-1 to TRBJ2-1; possibly TRBD2 for D (7 bases). The CDR3 contains 16 residues. Germline values: CDR1 DFQATT, CDR2 SNEGSKA (reference sequence). V lost 3 bases and J lost 0, with 15 bases in between. CDR3 nucleotide sequence: TGCAGTGCTAGTATGAGGGGGGGAAGCTCCTACAATGAGCAGTTCTTC. This gives the protein CSASMRGGSSYNEQFF.

The chain recombines TRBV5-1 with TRBJ1-2; D might be TRBD1 (5 bases). The V gene's germline CDR1 is SGHRS and CDR2 YFSETQ. V dropped 3 bases and J dropped 4 bases, with 10 bases sitting between them. The CDR3 length is 13 residues. CDR3 protein: CASSSARVYGYTF. The CDR3 DNA reads TGCGCCAGCAGCTCGGCCAGGGTCTATGGCTACACCTTC.

The V call is TRBV19, the J call TRBJ1-2; D may be TRBD1 (5 bases). This CDR3 has 14 amino acids. Germline assignment: CDR1 LNHDA and CDR2 SQIVND (reference sequence). Between the trimmed V and J ends, which lost 5 bases and 8 bases, there was a span of 18 bases. CDR3 amino acids: CASSGQGEGGGYTF. In DNA, the CDR3 is TGTGCCAGTAGTGGTCAGGGTGAAGGTGGAGGCTACACCTTC.

The V gene is TRBV9, the J gene TRBJ1-2; TRBD1 aligns across 9 bases. Germline V gene sequence: CDR1 SGDLS, CDR2 YYNGEE. Germline trimming cut 3 bases from V and 4 bases from J; bases unmatched to any gene: 13. This CDR3 spans 17 amino acids. CDR3 bases: TGTGCCAGCAGCGGATCCCCAAAGGGACAGGGCTTCTATGGCTACACCTTC. Translated, it gives CASSGSPKGQGFYGYTF.

This clone has only one observation. For the CDR3, the DNA is TGTGCCAGCAGCTTCGGTATCGGGGGAGACTATGGCTACACCTTC. Its translation is CASSFGIGGDYGYTF. The chain combines TRBV5-4 with TRBJ1-2; D perhaps matches TRBD1 (5 bases). The V end lost 2 bases, the J end lost 3 bases, and 14 bases lay between the germline ends. Germline assignment: CDR1 SGHNT and CDR2 YYREEE (reference sequence). CDR3 length: 15 residues.

The rearrangement joins TRBV14 to TRBJ1-6; no definite D call. With 0 bases removed from V and 13 bases from J, the gap between germline ends came to 19 bases. The germline V gene has CDR1 SGHDN and CDR2 FVKESK. The CDR3 has 16 amino acids. The CDR3 spells CASSQDLRPGWSPLHF. The CDR3 DNA sequence: TGTGCCAGCAGCCAAGACCTCCGGCCCGGGTGGTCTCCCCTCCACTTT.

The genes are TRBV19 and TRBJ1-1; tentative D call: TRBD1 (5 bases). This CDR3 spans 13 amino acids. From germline, CDR1 is LNHDA and CDR2 SQIVND (reference sequence). Deletions cut 2 bases from V and 5 bases from J, with 9 bases between. The CDR3 reads CASSIFRETEAFF. In DNA form, the CDR3 reads TGTGCCAGTAGTATATTCAGGGAGACTGAAGCTTTCTTT.

The rearrangement uses TRBV7-9 and TRBJ2-7; unclear D gene. V gave up 5 bases and J gave up 1 base, with 12 bases separating them. CDR1 SEHNR and CDR2 FQNEAQ come from the germline V gene (reference sequence). This CDR3 has 14 amino acids. CDR3 coding DNA: TGTGCCAGCAGCCCACCGGCCAATTCCTACGAGCAGTACTTC. Protein: CASSPPANSYEQYF.

The V gene is TRBV7-8, the J gene TRBJ1-5; D gene unclear. The CDR3 is 14 residues long. Trimming took off 2 bases at V and 0 bases at J, with 5 bases between the two ends. CDR1 is SGHVS, CDR2 FQNEAQ, per germline. The CDR3 bases are TGTGCCAGCAGCTTATTTAATAGCAATCAGCCCCAGCATTTT. It translates to CASSLFNSNQPQHF.

DNA of the CDR3: TGTGCCAGCAGCCCGTCGTTCGGGGAGAGCTCCTACAATGAGCAGTTCTTC. This sequence encodes CASSPSFGESSYNEQFF. The gene calls are TRBV7-3 and TRBJ2-1, with D possibly TRBD2 on 5 matching bases. The V gene's germline CDR1 is SGHTA and CDR2 FQGTGA. V was trimmed by 5 bases and J by 0 bases, leaving 17 bases between them. The CDR3 covers 17 residues.

This clone was picked up one time. The chain uses TRBV5-6 and TRBJ2-5; D is ambiguous. The germline V and J ends were trimmed by 3 bases and 4 bases, with 19 bases remaining between them. The V gene's germline CDR1 is SGHDT and CDR2 YYEEEE. This CDR3 has 16 residues. The CDR3 spells CASSYHGDTVLETQYF. Written as DNA, the CDR3 is TGTGCCAGCAGCTACCACGGTGACACAGTCCTAGAGACCCAGTACTTC.

The J gene is TRBJ2-7, the V gene TRBV6-5, with D perhaps TRBD2 (5 bases). Germline CDR1 is MNHEY and CDR2 is SVGAGI. V lost 6 bases and J lost 2, with 17 bases in between. This CDR3 has 15 residues. As DNA, the CDR3 is TGTGCCAGCAGGAGGGATCGGCAGGAGACCTACGAGCAGTACTTC. Translation gives CASRRDRQETYEQYF.